A selection of T cell receptor beta chains follows, all from one sample in a study of cytomegalovirus exposure and HLA in healthy donors. Data came from immunoSEQ multiplex PCR; TCRdb stores just in-frame clones and leaves some out. Found here are under 90,000 clones; the top ten clones hold just over 15%. The sequencing input was PBMCs. The source is a middle-aged man in good health and CMV-seropositive. Both conserved end residues are part of each CDR3. A D gene is named only where the DNA matches it firmly.

j_call | d_call | v_call | cdr3_nt | cdr3_aa
TRBJ1-1 | - | TRBV6-5 | TGTGCCAGCAGTTACTCCACCGGGTCCAGCTACACTGAAGCTTTCTTT | CASSYSTGSSYTEAFF
TRBJ1-4 | TRBD1 | TRBV5-1 | TGCGCCAGCAGCCCCGGGACAGCAACTAATGAAAAACTGTTTTTT | CASSPGTATNEKLFF
TRBJ2-4 | - | TRBV7-9 | TGTGCCAGCAGCTTAGAGGACAAAACCTTGGCCAAAAACATTCAGTACTTC | CASSLEDKTLAKNIQYF
TRBJ1-5 | TRBD1 | TRBV19 | TGTGCCAGTAGCCCAGACAGGGGAAAAGGCAATCAGCCCCAGCATTTT | CASSPDRGKGNQPQHF
TRBJ1-2 | - | TRBV5-1 | TGCGCCAGCAGCTTGGGACAGACGTCAGTCTATGGCTACACCTTC | CASSLGQTSVYGYTF
TRBJ2-7 | - | TRBV7-2 | TGTGCCAGCAGCACACAGGCCCTCTACGAGCAGTACTTC | CASSTQALYEQYF
TRBJ2-3 | TRBD1 | TRBV2 | TGTGCCAGCAGTGAGGACAGGATTAGCACAGATACGCAGTATTTT | CASSEDRISTDTQYF
TRBJ1-5 | TRBD1 | TRBV7-9 | TGTGCCAGCAGTGACAGGGGCAATCAGCCCCAGCATTTT | CASSDRGNQPQHF
TRBJ2-1 | TRBD2 | TRBV7-3 | TGTGCCAGCAGCCCCGGGAGGTCCCTTTTAGGCAATGAGCAGTTCTTC | CASSPGRSLLGNEQFF
TRBJ2-1 | - | TRBV6-6 | TGTGCCAGCAGTTATAAAAGGGGGGGCTCCTACAATGAGCAGTTCTTC | CASSYKRGGSYNEQFF
TRBJ2-1 | - | TRBV6-6 | TGTGCCAGCGGATACCAGGGGAGTTACTACAATGAGCAGTTCTTC | CASGYQGSYYNEQFF
TRBJ2-1 | TRBD2 | TRBV11-1 | TGTGCCAGCAAGGCCAGGACTAGCGGGGGGGGGAACAATGAGCAGTTCTTC | CASKARTSGGGNNEQFF
TRBJ1-4 | TRBD1 | TRBV6-6 | TGTGCCAGCAGTGTCAGGGGGGTTAATGAAAAACTGTTTTTT | CASSVRGVNEKLFF
TRBJ1-2 | TRBD1 | TRBV4-2 | TGTGCCAGCAGCCAACCCTACAGGGGGCGCATCTATGGCTACACCTTC | CASSQPYRGRIYGYTF
TRBJ1-2 | - | TRBV18 | TGTGCCAGCTCACCAGGACAGACAGACTATGGCTACACCTTC | CASSPGQTDYGYTF
TRBJ1-3 | TRBD1 | TRBV30 | TGTGCCTTTAGCACCGGGACAGGGGTTTTTACGGCCTCTGGAAACACCATATATTTT | CAFSTGTGVFTASGNTIYF
TRBJ2-7 | - | TRBV2 | TGTGCCACCGAGAGGCAGGGTACCAACGAGCAGTACTTC | CATERQGTNEQYF
TRBJ1-4 | - | TRBV4-2 | TGTGCCAGCAGCCAATTTCAGGGGTTGGCTGAAAAACTGTTTTTT | CASSQFQGLAEKLFF
TRBJ2-1 | TRBD2 | TRBV19 | TGTGCCAGTAGTCCCGCCGGGACTAGCGGATACAATGAGCAGTTCTTC | CASSPAGTSGYNEQFF
TRBJ1-3 | - | TRBV6-5 | TGTGCCAGCAGTCCCGAGGGAGGAAACACCATATATTTT | CASSPEGGNTIYF
TRBJ2-1 | - | TRBV5-1 | TGCGCCAGCAGCTCCCGTAGTAGCTACAATGAGCAGTTCTTC | CASSSRSSYNEQFF
TRBJ2-3 | TRBD2 | TRBV4-2 | TGTGCCAGCAAACCGGGACTAGCGGGCACAGATACGCAGTATTTT | CASKPGLAGTDTQYF
TRBJ2-1 | - | TRBV14 | TGTGCCAGCAGCCAGGGGGGTTACAATGAGCAGTTCTTC | CASSQGGYNEQFF
TRBJ2-5 | TRBD1 | TRBV7-8 | TGTGCCAGCGGGACAGTGGGGAGAGGGCAGACCCAGTACTTC | CASGTVGRGQTQYF
TRBJ2-1 | TRBD1 | TRBV13 | TGTGCCAGCAGCTCGGCCGGGACAGGGGGCAGGGATGAGCAGTTCTTC | CASSSAGTGGRDEQFF
TRBJ2-3 | - | TRBV5-6 | TGTGCCACCACGAACGGAGCAGATACGCAGTATTTT | CATTNGADTQYF
TRBJ2-6 | - | TRBV19 | TGTGCCAGCCTTCCAATGGCCTCTGGGGCCAACGTCCTGACTTTC | CASLPMASGANVLTF
TRBJ1-5 | - | TRBV6-5 | TGTGCCAGCAGTTCAGGGTATCGCAATCAGCCCCAGCATTTT | CASSSGYRNQPQHF
TRBJ1-1 | - | TRBV7-3 | TGTGCCAGCAGCCCCGGACACCGAAACACTGAAGCTTTCTTT | CASSPGHRNTEAFF
TRBJ2-2 | TRBD1 | TRBV29-1 | TGCAGCGGTGGGGGACAGGGGGTTGGGGAGCTGTTTTTT | CSGGGQGVGELFF
TRBJ1-1 | - | TRBV6-6 | TGTGCCAGCAGTTACAGCGCCTCTTTAGGCACTGAAGCTTTCTTT | CASSYSASLGTEAFF
TRBJ2-7 | TRBD2 | TRBV7-9 | TGTGCCAGCAGCTTAGGGGCGATTAGCGGGAGTGGCGAGCAGTACTTC | CASSLGAISGSGEQYF
TRBJ2-3 | - | TRBV30 | TGTGCCTGGTTCCACCGGGACTTCACAGATACGCAGTATTTT | CAWFHRDFTDTQYF
TRBJ2-2 | TRBD2 | TRBV6-5 | TGTGCCAGCAAAATCAGCGGGAGATTCGCCGGGGAGCTGTTTTTT | CASKISGRFAGELFF
TRBJ2-3 | - | TRBV9 | TGTGCCAGCAGCGTAGCTAGTACTCGAACAGATACGCAGTATTTT | CASSVASTRTDTQYF
TRBJ2-7 | TRBD2 | TRBV9 | TGTGCCAGCAGCGCGACTAGCAACCTCACCTACGAGCAGTACTTC | CASSATSNLTYEQYF
TRBJ1-2 | TRBD1 | TRBV19 | TGTGCCAGTACTCCCCTAAAGGAACTGGGACAGGGGCGAAGCTATGGCTACACCTTC | CASTPLKELGQGRSYGYTF
TRBJ2-7 | TRBD2 | TRBV19 | TGTGCCAGTAGTCTGGCGGGAGGAAACTACGAGCAGTACTTC | CASSLAGGNYEQYF
TRBJ2-7 | - | TRBV18 | TGTGCCAGCTCACCACTCCCAGGGGACCTATACGAGCAGTACTTC | CASSPLPGDLYEQYF
TRBJ1-6 | TRBD1 | TRBV19 | TGTGCCAGTGGGACAGGGTTTACTTATTCACCCCTCCACTTT | CASGTGFTYSPLHF
TRBJ2-5 | TRBD1 | TRBV9 | TGTGCCAGCAGCGTAGGGACAGGGGAAGGCGAGACCCAGTACTTC | CASSVGTGEGETQYF
TRBJ1-1 | TRBD1 | TRBV10-3 | TGTGCCATCACCCCCGGGACAGGGCTCAACACTGAAGCTTTCTTT | CAITPGTGLNTEAFF
TRBJ1-5 | - | TRBV6-5 | TGTGCCAGCAGCTCCCGATATAGCGGTCAGCCCCAGCATTTT | CASSSRYSGQPQHF
TRBJ2-2 | - | TRBV5-6 | TGTGCCAGCAGCTTATGGAGCGCCCTCACCGGGGAGCTGTTTTTT | CASSLWSALTGELFF
TRBJ1-2 | - | TRBV4-1 | TGCGCCAGCAGCCAAGAGCGGGGGAGCTATGGCTACACCTTC | CASSQERGSYGYTF
TRBJ2-5 | TRBD2 | TRBV7-9 | TGTGCCAGCAGCCTCGGGGGGGGCCAAGAGACCCAGTACTTC | CASSLGGGQETQYF
TRBJ2-2 | - | TRBV6-5 | TGTGCCAGCACCAAACAGCCCGAGAATACCGGGGAGCTGTTTTTT | CASTKQPENTGELFF
TRBJ1-2 | TRBD1 | TRBV6-1 | TGTGCCAGCAGTGGGGACAGGGGGCGCGGGGTACGTGGCTACACCTTC | CASSGDRGRGVRGYTF
TRBJ2-1 | TRBD2 | TRBV28 | TGTGCCAGCACCCTGGGACTAGCGGCCAATGAGCAGTTCTTC | CASTLGLAANEQFF
TRBJ1-1 | - | TRBV7-9 | TGTGCCAGCAGCTTAGACGGGACACACACTGAAGCTTTCTTT | CASSLDGTHTEAFF
TRBJ1-4 | - | TRBV20-1 | TGCAGTGCTGCGACTGGCGGGAAACTGTTTTTT | CSAATGGKLFF
TRBJ2-7 | TRBD1 | TRBV5-8 | TGTGCCAGCAGCTTTCCCGGGCTCAGGGGGAACGAGCAGTACTTC | CASSFPGLRGNEQYF
TRBJ2-4 | - | TRBV27 | TGTGCCAGCAGTTTATCCCTGGCGGCACTAGCCAAAAACATTCAGTACTTC | CASSLSLAALAKNIQYF
TRBJ1-2 | - | TRBV29-1 | TGCAGCGTTAGTATAACAGTTTGGAGCTACACCTTC | CSVSITVWSYTF
TRBJ1-2 | - | TRBV6-5 | TGTGCCAGCAGTTACTCGATTGTCGGAGGATATGGCTACACCTTC | CASSYSIVGGYGYTF
TRBJ1-4 | - | TRBV4-3 | TGCGCCAGCAGCCAAGATATCTGGACAGAAGAAAAACTGTTTTTT | CASSQDIWTEEKLFF
TRBJ2-3 | - | TRBV7-2 | TGTGCCAGCAGCTTAGCGGGGAGAGTCACAGATACGCAGTATTTT | CASSLAGRVTDTQYF
TRBJ1-2 | TRBD1 | TRBV6-5 | TGTGCCAGCAGTGTACAGGGGGCGTCTGGCTACACCTTC | CASSVQGASGYTF
TRBJ2-1 | TRBD2 | TRBV4-2 | TGTGCCAGCAGCCAAGACTCGGGAGGGACTTCTAACAATGAGCAGTTCTTC | CASSQDSGGTSNNEQFF
TRBJ2-2 | TRBD2 | TRBV5-1 | TGCGCCAGCAGCTCCCCGGGACTAGGGACCTCCGGGGAGCTGTTTTTT | CASSSPGLGTSGELFF